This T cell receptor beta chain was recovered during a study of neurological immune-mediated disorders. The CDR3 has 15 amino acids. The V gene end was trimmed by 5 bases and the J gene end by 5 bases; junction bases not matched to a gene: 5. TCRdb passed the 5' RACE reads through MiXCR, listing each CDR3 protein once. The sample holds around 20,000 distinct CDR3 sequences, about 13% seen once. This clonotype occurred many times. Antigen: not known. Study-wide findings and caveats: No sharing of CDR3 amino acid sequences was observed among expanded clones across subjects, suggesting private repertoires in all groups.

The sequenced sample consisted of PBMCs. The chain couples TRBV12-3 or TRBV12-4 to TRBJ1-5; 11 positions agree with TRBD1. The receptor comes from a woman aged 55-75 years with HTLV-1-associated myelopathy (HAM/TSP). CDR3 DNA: TGTGCCAGCAGTCTGGGACAGGGGGTTCATCAGCCCCAGCATTTT. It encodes CASSLGQGVHQPQHF.